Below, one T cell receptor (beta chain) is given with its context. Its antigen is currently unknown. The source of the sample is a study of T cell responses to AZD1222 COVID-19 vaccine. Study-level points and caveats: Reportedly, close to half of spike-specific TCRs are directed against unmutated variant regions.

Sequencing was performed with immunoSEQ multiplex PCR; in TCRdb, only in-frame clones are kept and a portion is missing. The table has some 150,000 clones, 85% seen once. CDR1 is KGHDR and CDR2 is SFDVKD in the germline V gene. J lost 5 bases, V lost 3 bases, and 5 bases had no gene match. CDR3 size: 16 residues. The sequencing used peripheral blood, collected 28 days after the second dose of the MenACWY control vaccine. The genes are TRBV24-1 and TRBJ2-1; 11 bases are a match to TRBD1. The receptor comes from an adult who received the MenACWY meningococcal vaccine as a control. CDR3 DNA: TGTGCCACCAGTGATATAGGGACAGGGGGGGACAATGAGCAGTTCTTC. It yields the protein CATSDIGTGGDNEQFF.